This is a list of T cell receptor beta chains from one sample in a study of blood T cells in healthy people across ages. A single record per CDR3 protein comes from TCRdb applying MiXCR to the 5' RACE reads. The data show around 1.5 million distinct CDR3 sequences, around 35% seen once. The sample taken for sequencing was blood. The receptors come from a woman under 40 in good health. Both conserved end residues are part of each CDR3. D genes are given only for firm matches. A row's size may be missing; if present it is once, few, many or a size class.

D: TRBD2; J: TRBJ2-5; size: NA; V: TRBV18; DNA: TGTGCCAGCTCCGCGACTAGCGGGAGCGAGGAGACCCAGTACTTC; CDR3: CASSATSGSEETQYF
D: TRBD2; J: TRBJ2-1; size: few; V: TRBV5-1; DNA: TGCGCCAGCAGGGACGAACTAGCGGGAGGCCAATACAATGAGCAGTTCTTC; CDR3: CASRDELAGGQYNEQFF
D: NA; J: TRBJ1-6; size: NA; V: TRBV5-1; DNA: TGCGCCAGCAGCTTGATAGGGGCGGGTAATTCACCCCTCCACTTT; CDR3: CASSLIGAGNSPLHF
D: NA; J: TRBJ1-1; size: NA; V: TRBV27; DNA: TGTGCCAGCAGTTCCCCCGCGCGGGGCACTGAAGCTTTCTTT; CDR3: CASSSPARGTEAFF
D: TRBD2; J: TRBJ2-3; size: once; V: TRBV13; DNA: TGTGCCAGCAGCTCCTTTGGCAGCGGGGGGTCCCAGACAGACACGCAGTATTTT; CDR3: CASSSFGSGGSQTDTQYF
D: NA; J: TRBJ1-6; size: NA; V: TRBV20-1; DNA: TGCAGTGCTAGACCCTCGCAGCTCAGATCACCCCTCCACTTT; CDR3: CSARPSQLRSPLHF
D: NA; J: TRBJ2-5; size: NA; V: TRBV20-1; DNA: TGCAGTGGACCCGGGGACCAAGAGACCCAGTACTTC; CDR3: CSGPGDQETQYF
D: NA; J: TRBJ2-3; size: many; V: TRBV29-1; DNA: TGCAGCGTTGTTCAACGGGCAACAGGCACAGATACGCAGTATTTT; CDR3: CSVVQRATGTDTQYF
D: TRBD2; J: TRBJ2-7; size: many; V: TRBV29-1; DNA: TGCAGCGTGGCGGGAGGCACCTACGAGCAGTACTTC; CDR3: CSVAGGTYEQYF
D: NA; J: TRBJ2-7; size: NA; V: TRBV27; DNA: TGTGCCAGCAGTTTGGTAGCGGATACCTACAAGCAGTACTTC; CDR3: CASSLVADTYKQYF
D: TRBD1; J: TRBJ1-1; size: few; V: TRBV5-1; DNA: TGCGCCAGCAGGGCTCCGGGACAGGGTGCAGCTTTCTTT; CDR3: CASRAPGQGAAFF
D: NA; J: TRBJ1-1; size: NA; V: TRBV28; DNA: TGTGCCAGTACAGCTATGAACACTGAAGCTTTCTTT; CDR3: CASTAMNTEAFF
D: TRBD1; J: TRBJ2-1; size: NA; V: TRBV9; DNA: TGTGCCAGCAGCGCTCCCAGGACAGGGAACAATGAGCAGTTCTTC; CDR3: CASSAPRTGNNEQFF
D: NA; J: TRBJ2-5; size: many; V: TRBV7-2; DNA: TGTGCCAGCAGCTTAAGGCGGGGACAAGAGACCCAGTACTTC; CDR3: CASSLRRGQETQYF
D: NA; J: TRBJ2-1; size: NA; V: TRBV7-6; DNA: TGTGCCAGCAGCTTAGCAGGCGGAACTCTCAATGAGCAGTTCTTC; CDR3: CASSLAGGTLNEQFF
D: NA; J: TRBJ2-3; size: NA; V: TRBV20-1; DNA: TGCAGTGCTAGAGATCGGGTCCTAGCTTCAGATACGCAGTATTTT; CDR3: CSARDRVLASDTQYF
D: NA; J: TRBJ2-1; size: NA; V: TRBV9; DNA: TGTGCCAGCAGCGGGCACGGATACAATGAGCAGTTCTTC; CDR3: CASSGHGYNEQFF
D: TRBD1; J: TRBJ2-5; size: few; V: TRBV4-1; DNA: TGCGCCAGCAGCCAATCAGGGGGCCCCGCCCAAGAGACCCAGTACTTC; CDR3: CASSQSGGPAQETQYF
D: TRBD1; J: TRBJ2-5; size: NA; V: TRBV20-1; DNA: TGCAGTGCTAGTGACAGGGGCTCCCAAGAGACCCAGTACTTC; CDR3: CSASDRGSQETQYF
D: TRBD2; J: TRBJ2-5; size: NA; V: TRBV30; DNA: TGTGCCTGGAGTCAGGAGCGGGGGGGCATGTATGAGACCCAGTACTTC; CDR3: CAWSQERGGMYETQYF
D: TRBD2; J: TRBJ2-3; size: NA; V: TRBV5-1; DNA: TGCGCCAGCAGCTTGGAGACTAGCGGGGGGAGCACAGATACGCAGTATTTT; CDR3: CASSLETSGGSTDTQYF
D: NA; J: TRBJ1-2; size: NA; V: TRBV4-1; DNA: TGCGCCAGCAGCCCAACCCTGGGAGGGTCCAGCTATGGCTACACCTTC; CDR3: CASSPTLGGSSYGYTF
D: NA; J: TRBJ2-1; size: few; V: TRBV15; DNA: TGTGCCACCAGCAGAGATCGGGGACTTATAAATGAGCAGTTCTTC; CDR3: CATSRDRGLINEQFF
D: NA; J: TRBJ2-7; size: NA; V: TRBV6-1; DNA: TGTGCCAGCTACTCCCCAAGGGCGGACTACGAGCAGTACTTC; CDR3: CASYSPRADYEQYF
D: TRBD2; J: TRBJ2-1; size: NA; V: TRBV4-1; DNA: TGCGCCAGCAGTCCTGGGACTAGCGGGAGTCGGGATGAGCAGTTCTTC; CDR3: CASSPGTSGSRDEQFF
D: NA; J: TRBJ2-7; size: few; V: TRBV4-1; DNA: TGCGCCAACAGCCAGGGTGACGGGGGAAGGTTTTACGAGCAGTACTTC; CDR3: CANSQGDGGRFYEQYF
D: NA; J: TRBJ1-1; size: NA; V: TRBV5-1; DNA: TGCGCCAGCAGCTTGTTGTTGTGGGCCGAGAACACTGAAGCTTTCTTT; CDR3: CASSLLLWAENTEAFF
D: NA; J: TRBJ2-6; size: few; V: TRBV6-5; DNA: TGTGCCAGCAGGTATGGTGCGACAGGTACCGGGGCCGACGTCCTGACTTTC; CDR3: CASRYGATGTGADVLTF
D: NA; J: TRBJ2-5; size: NA; V: TRBV29-1; DNA: TGCAGCGTTGAAGTCTCAGGGGGGGAGACCCAGTACTTC; CDR3: CSVEVSGGETQYF
D: NA; J: TRBJ2-1; size: few; V: TRBV9; DNA: TGTGCCAGCGGCTACGGGGGGCTCGGGGATGAGCAGTTCTTC; CDR3: CASGYGGLGDEQFF
D: NA; J: TRBJ1-2; size: few; V: TRBV12-3/TRBV12-4; DNA: TGTGCCAGCAGTTTTCTTACAGGGTATGGCTACACCTTC; CDR3: CASSFLTGYGYTF
D: TRBD1; J: TRBJ1-1; size: NA; V: TRBV7-2; DNA: TGTGCCAGCAGCTTAGTCGAGGGGGCGCTTAGTGACACTGAAGCTTTCTTT; CDR3: CASSLVEGALSDTEAFF
D: TRBD1; J: TRBJ1-5; size: NA; V: TRBV2; DNA: TGTGCCAGCAGTGAGGAGGGGGCCGCGATTAGCAATCAGCCCCAGCATTTT; CDR3: CASSEEGAAISNQPQHF
D: NA; J: TRBJ2-6; size: NA; V: TRBV5-1; DNA: TGCGCCGGCAGCGTGTTGCCTGGGGCCAACGTCCTGACTTTC; CDR3: CAGSVLPGANVLTF
D: NA; J: TRBJ1-2; size: few; V: TRBV20-1; DNA: TGCAGTGCTAGAGATCGGGGCAAGAACTATGGCCACACCTTC; CDR3: CSARDRGKNYGHTF
D: NA; J: TRBJ2-7; size: NA; V: TRBV6-1; DNA: TGTGCCAGCAGTGAAGGTTTCGACAGAGGCCCCTACGAGCAGTACTTC; CDR3: CASSEGFDRGPYEQYF
D: NA; J: TRBJ1-2; size: many; V: TRBV30; DNA: TGTGCCGGGAATACCTGGGGGAACTATGGCTACACCTTC; CDR3: CAGNTWGNYGYTF